The text below deals with one T cell receptor beta chain. Its target is not known. V trimming: 2 bases; J trimming: 4 bases; junction bases outside the gene matches: 6. Germline V CDR1 and CDR2: SGHDN, FVKESK. This CDR3 has 15 amino acids. It was with 60 Vbeta and 13 Jbeta primers that the PCR ran. TCRdb keeps only in-frame clones here, not all; method: immunoSEQ multiplex PCR. The table lists 40,000 to 55,000 clones, around 81% of them singletons, with under 2.5% in the top ten. These data are taken from a study of cytomegalovirus exposure and HLA in healthy donors. Study context: Clustering assigned over 70% of the approximately 400 genotyped donors to the Caucasian-associated ancestry cluster.

Findings of the study overall: Later analysis suggested links between common viral pathogens and several top significant clusters. The authors assumed roughly uniform sequencing depth across donors for presence/absence analyses. An analysis done earlier found most TCR beta V segments productive about 90% or about 30% of the time.

The sample taken for sequencing was PBMCs. This sequence joins TRBV14 and TRBJ2-3; 7 bases align to TRBD2. The receptor's source is a boy younger than 18 in good health and CMV-seropositive. CDR3: CASSQIKRGPDTQYF. The CDR3 DNA reads as TGTGCCAGCAGCCAAATTAAGCGGGGACCAGATACGCAGTATTTT.